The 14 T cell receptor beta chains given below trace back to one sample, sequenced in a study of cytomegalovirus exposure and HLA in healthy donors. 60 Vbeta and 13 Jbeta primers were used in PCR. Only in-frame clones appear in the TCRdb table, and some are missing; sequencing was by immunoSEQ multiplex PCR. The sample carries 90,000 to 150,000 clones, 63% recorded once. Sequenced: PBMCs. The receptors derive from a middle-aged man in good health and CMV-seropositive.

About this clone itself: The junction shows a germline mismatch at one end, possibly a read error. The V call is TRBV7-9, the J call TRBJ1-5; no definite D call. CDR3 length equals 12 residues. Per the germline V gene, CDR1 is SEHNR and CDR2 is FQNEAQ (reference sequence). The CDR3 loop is CSSSSQLMPQHF. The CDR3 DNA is TGTTCCAGCAGCTCCCAGTTGATGCCCCAGCATTTT.

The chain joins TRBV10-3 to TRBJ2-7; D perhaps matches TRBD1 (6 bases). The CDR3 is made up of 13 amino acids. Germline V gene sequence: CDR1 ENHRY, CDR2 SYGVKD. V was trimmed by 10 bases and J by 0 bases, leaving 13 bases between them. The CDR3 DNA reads TGTGCCAGCCAGACAGGTCCCTCCTACGAGCAGTACTTC. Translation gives CASQTGPSYEQYF.

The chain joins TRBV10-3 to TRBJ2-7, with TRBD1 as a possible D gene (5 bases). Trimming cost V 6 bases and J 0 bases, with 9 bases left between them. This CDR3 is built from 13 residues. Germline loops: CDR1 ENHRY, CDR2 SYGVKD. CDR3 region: CAIRQDTSYEQYF. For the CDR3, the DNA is TGTGCCATCAGGCAGGACACCTCCTACGAGCAGTACTTC.

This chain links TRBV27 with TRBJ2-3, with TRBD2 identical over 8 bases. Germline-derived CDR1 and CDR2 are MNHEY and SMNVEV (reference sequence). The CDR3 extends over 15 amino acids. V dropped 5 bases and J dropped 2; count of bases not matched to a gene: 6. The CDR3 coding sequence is TGTGCCAGCAGTATTACTAGCGGCACCACAGATACGCAGTATTTT. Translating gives CASSITSGTTDTQYF.

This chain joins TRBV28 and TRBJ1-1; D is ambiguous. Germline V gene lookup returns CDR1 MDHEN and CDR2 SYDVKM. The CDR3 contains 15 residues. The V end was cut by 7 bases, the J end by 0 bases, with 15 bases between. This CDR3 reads CASTSEASVNTEAFF. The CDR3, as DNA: TGTGCCAGCACATCGGAGGCGTCTGTGAACACTGAAGCTTTCTTT.

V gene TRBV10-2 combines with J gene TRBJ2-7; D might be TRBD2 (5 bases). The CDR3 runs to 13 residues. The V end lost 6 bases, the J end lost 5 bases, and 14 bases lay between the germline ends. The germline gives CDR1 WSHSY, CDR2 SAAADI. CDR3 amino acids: CASRGLAPNEQYF. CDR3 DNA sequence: TGCGCCAGCAGAGGTCTAGCTCCGAACGAGCAGTACTTC.

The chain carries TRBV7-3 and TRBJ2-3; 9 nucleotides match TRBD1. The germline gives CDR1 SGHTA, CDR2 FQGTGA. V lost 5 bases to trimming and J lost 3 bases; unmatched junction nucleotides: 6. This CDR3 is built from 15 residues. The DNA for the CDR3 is TGTGCCAGCAGCCCCGCCGGGACAGGGACAGATACGCAGTATTTT. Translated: CASSPAGTGTDTQYF.

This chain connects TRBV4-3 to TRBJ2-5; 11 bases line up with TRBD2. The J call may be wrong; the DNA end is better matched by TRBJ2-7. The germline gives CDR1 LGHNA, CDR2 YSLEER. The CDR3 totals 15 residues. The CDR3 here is CASSHGTSGAYEQYF. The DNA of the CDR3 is TGCGCCAGCAGCCACGGGACTAGCGGCGCCTACGAGCAGTACTTC.

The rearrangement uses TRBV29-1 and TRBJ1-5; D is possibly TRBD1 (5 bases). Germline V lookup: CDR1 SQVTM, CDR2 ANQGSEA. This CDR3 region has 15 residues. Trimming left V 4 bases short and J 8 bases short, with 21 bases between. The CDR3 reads CSVGKGQDPSEPQHF. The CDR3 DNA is TGCAGCGTTGGAAAGGGGCAGGATCCTTCGGAGCCCCAGCATTTT. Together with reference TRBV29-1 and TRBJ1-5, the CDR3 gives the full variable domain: SAVISQKPSRDICQRGTSLTIQCQVDSQVTMMFWYRQQPGQSLTLIATANQGSEATYESGFVIDKFPISRPNLTFSTLTVSNMSPEDSSIYLCSVGKGQDPSEPQHFGDGTRLSIL.

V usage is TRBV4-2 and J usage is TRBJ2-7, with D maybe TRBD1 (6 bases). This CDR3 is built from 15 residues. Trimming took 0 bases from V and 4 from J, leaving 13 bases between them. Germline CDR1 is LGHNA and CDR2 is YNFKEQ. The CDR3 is CASSQESDSTYEQYF. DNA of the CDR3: TGTGCCAGCAGCCAAGAGTCGGACAGTACATACGAGCAGTACTTC.

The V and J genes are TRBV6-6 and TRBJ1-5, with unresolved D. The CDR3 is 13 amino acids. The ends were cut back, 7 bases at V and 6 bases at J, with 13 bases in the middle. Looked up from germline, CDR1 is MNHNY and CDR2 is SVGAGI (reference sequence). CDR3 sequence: CASTQSEFQPQHF. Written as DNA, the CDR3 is TGTGCCAGCACTCAAAGTGAGTTTCAGCCCCAGCATTTT.

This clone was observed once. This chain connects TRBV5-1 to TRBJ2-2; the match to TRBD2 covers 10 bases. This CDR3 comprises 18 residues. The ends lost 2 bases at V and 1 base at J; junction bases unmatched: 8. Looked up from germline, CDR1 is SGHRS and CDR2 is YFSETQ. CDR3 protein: CASSFPTSGVGNTGELFF. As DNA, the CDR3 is TGCGCCAGCAGCTTCCCAACTAGCGGGGTTGGGAACACCGGGGAGCTGTTTTTT.

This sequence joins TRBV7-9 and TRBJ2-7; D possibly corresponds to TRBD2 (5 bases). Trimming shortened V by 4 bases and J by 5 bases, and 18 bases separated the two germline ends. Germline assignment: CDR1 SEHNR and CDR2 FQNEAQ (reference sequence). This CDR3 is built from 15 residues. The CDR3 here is CASSSNTRAHNEQYF. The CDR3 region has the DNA TGTGCCAGCAGCTCTAATACTAGGGCCCACAACGAGCAGTACTTC.

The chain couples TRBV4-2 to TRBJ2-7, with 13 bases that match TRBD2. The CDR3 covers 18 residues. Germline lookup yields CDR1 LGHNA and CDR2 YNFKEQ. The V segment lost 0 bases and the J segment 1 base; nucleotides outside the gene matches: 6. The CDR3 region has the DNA TGTGCCAGCAGCCAAGATTCCGGGGGACTAGCGGGATCCTACGAGCAGTACTTC. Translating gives CASSQDSGGLAGSYEQYF.